This T cell receptor beta chain was recovered during a study of low-dose radiotherapy and immunotherapy resistance in tumors. Study information: Cohort 1 patients were irradiated with 0.5 Gy fractions every 2 weeks to 6.5 Gy total.

Alpha- and beta-chain coverage of first-strand cDNA came from TRAV- and TRBV-specific primers. A roughly 22-cycle PCR with a constant-region primer and V-primer adapter amplified TCRs. After the mRNA was isolated, it was amplified using in vitro transcription. TCRdb fed the reads into MiXCR, producing one record per CDR3 protein. The table lists around 9,000 distinct CDR3 sequences, around 63% of them singletons. Nivolumab, ipilimumab, aspirin, low-dose cyclophosphamide and low-dose radiotherapy were given to donors. Those eligible were patients bearing advanced solid tumors lacking tumor-infiltrating lymphocytes. CDR3 size: 15 residues. V shed 3 bases and J shed 2 bases, with 14 bases lying between them.

The V gene is TRBV12-3 or TRBV12-4, the J gene TRBJ2-7; D is possibly TRBD1 (5 bases). The TCR was taken from a human donor with advanced metastatic prostate, ovarian, gallbladder or colorectal cancer (not recorded which). This table probably holds off-target reads from a library built for another chain. In nucleotides, the CDR3 is TGTGCCAGCAGTTTTCAAACAGGCGCTGCCTACGAGCAGTACTTC. Its translation: CASSFQTGAAYEQYF.